These 20 T cell receptor beta chains came from one sample sequenced in a study of blood T cells in healthy people across ages. Together with a sample-barcoded 5' primer, a J-beta primer mix was included in a second PCR lasting about 7 to 11 cycles. TCRdb processed the 5' RACE reads anew with MiXCR; each CDR3 protein has one entry. Of fewer than 1.5 million distinct CDR3 sequences listed, 35% to 45% are singletons. The specimen sequenced was blood. These receptors were taken from a woman between 18 and 29 years old in good health.

The rearrangement joins TRBV6-4 to TRBJ2-3; possible D gene TRBD1, 5 bases. This CDR3 contains 14 residues. The V end lost 2 bases, the J end lost 4 bases, and 10 bases lay between the germline ends. CDR1 and CDR2 (germline): MRHNA, SNTAGT. CDR3 nucleotide sequence: TGTGCCAGCAGTGACCAGGGTGTCCCAGATACGCAGTATTTT. Protein: CASSDQGVPDTQYF.

The chain joins TRBV20-1 to TRBJ2-1; possible D gene TRBD2, 5 bases. There are 12 residues in the CDR3. V dropped 6 bases and J dropped 6 bases, with 12 bases sitting between them. CDR1 is DFQATT and CDR2 is SNEGSKA in the germline V gene (reference sequence). In nucleotides, the CDR3 is TGCAGTGCGGTACGGGGTGGCAATGAGCAGTTCTTC. Its protein is CSAVRGGNEQFF.

Notes on this clonotype: The junction does not match germline at one end; this may be a read error. V is TRBV25-1 and J is TRBJ2-5; D is uncertain. The CDR3 is made up of 12 amino acids. CDR1 is MGHDK and CDR2 is SYGVNS in the germline V gene. This chain's CDR3 is CASRGSQETRHF. CDR3 bases: TGTGCCAGCAGGGGCTCACAAGAGACCCGGCACTTC.

This sequence joins TRBV28 and TRBJ2-4, with TRBD2 matching 7 bases. CDR1 is MDHEN and CDR2 is SYDVKM in the germline V gene. With V trimmed by 6 bases and J by 0 bases, 2 bases remained unmatched. CDR3 length: 14 amino acids. CDR3: CASRGGVAKNIQYF. CDR3 sequence (DNA): TGTGCCAGCAGGGGGGGGGTAGCCAAAAACATTCAGTACTTC.

This rearrangement joins TRBV7-3 to TRBJ2-1; maybe TRBD1 (5 bases). The CDR3 runs 12 residues. Germline V lookup: CDR1 SGHTA, CDR2 FQGTGA. Trimming shortened V by 8 bases and J by 13 bases, and 18 bases separated the two germline ends. As DNA, the CDR3 is TGTGCCAGCTCCGAACCTGGTGGGGCACAGTTCTTC. This gives the protein CASSEPGGAQFF. Together with reference TRBV7-3 and TRBJ2-1, the CDR3 gives the full variable domain: GAGVSQTPSNKVTEKGKYVELRCDPISGHTALYWYRQSLGQGPEFLIYFQGTGAADDSGLPNDRFFAVRPEGSVSTLKIQRTERGDSAVYLCASSEPGGAQFFGPGTRLTVL.

In this sample, this clonotype turned up many times. The rearrangement links TRBV5-1 to TRBJ2-7; 11 bases fit TRBD1. The V and J ends lost 4 bases and 3 bases, in that order; junction bases with no gene match: 6. Germline CDR1 reads SGHRS; CDR2 reads YFSETQ. There are 15 residues in the CDR3. The CDR3 here is CASSPTGTGGYEQYF. The DNA of the CDR3 is TGCGCCAGCAGCCCAACCGGGACAGGGGGCTACGAGCAGTACTTC.

This chain connects TRBV20-1 to TRBJ2-7, with TRBD2 as a possible D gene (6 bases). This CDR3 is 15 amino acids long. Between the trimmed V and J ends, which lost 6 bases and 0 bases, there was a span of 18 bases. CDR1 is DFQATT, CDR2 SNEGSKA, per germline (reference sequence). CDR3 protein: CSATAGRVSSYEQYF. The CDR3 nucleotides read TGCAGTGCCACCGCGGGGCGGGTGAGCTCCTACGAGCAGTACTTC.

This clonotype was observed at least ten times. The chain combines TRBV29-1 with TRBJ2-7; D is perhaps TRBD2 (6 bases). Between the trimmed V and J ends, which lost 0 bases and 4 bases, there was a span of 10 bases. Germline V gene sequence: CDR1 SQVTM, CDR2 ANQGSEA. This CDR3 spans 13 amino acids. The CDR3 sequence is CSVEDGGSYEQYF. CDR3 in DNA: TGCAGCGTTGAAGATGGAGGGTCGTACGAGCAGTACTTC.

CDR3 sequence reads: CASTAGTSGDNEQFF. The CDR3 nucleotides read TGTGCCAGCACCGCCGGGACTAGCGGGGACAATGAGCAGTTCTTC. This chain connects TRBV27 to TRBJ2-1, with 13 bases aligning to TRBD2. Per the germline V gene, CDR1 is MNHEY and CDR2 is SMNVEV (reference sequence). The CDR3 is 15 residues long. V shed 7 bases and J 5 bases; nucleotides not matched to a gene: 5.

The chain links TRBV20-1 to TRBJ1-6, with TRBD1 matching 7 bases. This CDR3 has 19 residues. CDR1 DFQATT and CDR2 SNEGSKA come from the germline V gene (reference sequence). J lost 8 bases, V lost 0 bases, and 19 bases had no gene match. Written as DNA, the CDR3 is TGCAGTGCTAGAGAAAGATACAGGGGATTGGTCGTAGCGGATTCACCCCTCCACTTT. It is translated as CSARERYRGLVVADSPLHF.

The gene calls are TRBV19 and TRBJ2-1, with TRBD2 as a possible D gene (6 bases). In germline, CDR1 is LNHDA, CDR2 SQIVND (reference sequence). The CDR3 loop spans 14 amino acids. Trimming took 8 bases from V and 4 from J, leaving 15 bases between them. The CDR3 is CASHRDSLYNEQFF. The CDR3 DNA reads TGTGCCAGTCACCGGGACTCCCTATACAATGAGCAGTTCTTC. Using reference TRBV19 and TRBJ2-1 for the parts outside the CDR3, the full variable domain is DGGITQSPKYLFRKEGQNVTLSCEQNLNHDAMYWYRQDPGQGLRLIYYSQIVNDFQKGDIAEGYSVSREKKESFPLTVTSAQKNPTAFYLCASHRDSLYNEQFFGPGTRLTVL.

The chain employs TRBV5-1 and TRBJ1-2; D gene ambiguous. The length of the CDR3 is 14 residues. The germline V and J ends were trimmed by 5 bases and 3 bases, with 14 bases remaining between them. Germline CDR1 reads SGHRS; CDR2 reads YFSETQ. CDR3 sequence: CASRPDFWDYGYTF. CDR3 bases: TGCGCCAGCAGACCGGACTTTTGGGACTATGGCTACACCTTC.

This clonotype was counted a single time. One end of the junction varies from germline; a read error may be responsible. The chain uses TRBV7-9 and TRBJ2-7; D tentatively reads TRBD1 or TRBD2 (6 bases each). Matching the DNA end better, TRBJ2-5 makes the J call doubtful. Germline V CDR1 and CDR2: SEHNR, FQNEAQ (reference sequence). The CDR3 consists of 16 residues. CDR3 coding DNA: TGTGCCAGCAGCCCGCGTGAGGGGGGTTCTCAAGGGACCCAGTACTTC. Translating gives CASSPREGGSQGTQYF.

This sequence joins TRBV6-5 and TRBJ2-1; 8 nucleotides align to TRBD2. The assigned J gene may be wrong: the sequence end matches TRBJ2-7 better. Germline V lookup: CDR1 MNHEY, CDR2 SVGAGI. CDR3 length: 18 residues. The CDR3 loop is CASSYQSYLAGGYNEQYF. CDR3 DNA: TGTGCCAGCAGTTACCAAAGCTATCTAGCGGGTGGCTACAATGAGCAGTACTTC.

This clonotype came up a few times. The rearrangement joins TRBV10-2 to TRBJ2-5, with 8 bases identical to TRBD1. J lost 6 bases, V lost 8 bases, and 8 bases had no gene match. Germline V gives CDR1 WSHSY, CDR2 SAAADI. This CDR3 comprises 13 residues. CDR3 coding DNA: TGCGCCAGCGCCCCGGACAGGGAAAAGACCCAGTACTTC. This gives the protein CASAPDREKTQYF.

The sample holds a few counts of this clonotype. V usage is TRBV5-1 and J usage is TRBJ2-4; 10 positions match TRBD2. This CDR3 comprises 17 residues. The V segment lost 4 bases and the J segment 2 bases; nucleotides outside the gene matches: 9. Germline loops: CDR1 SGHRS, CDR2 YFSETQ. CDR3 nucleotide sequence: TGCGCCAGCAGCCCCCAGCGGGGGGGATTAACCAAAAACATTCAGTACTTC. Its protein product is CASSPQRGGLTKNIQYF.

This clonotype was recorded a few times. The V and J genes are TRBV24-1 and TRBJ2-1; TRBD2 is a possible D gene (5 bases). This CDR3 has 13 amino acids. Trimming pared 2 bases from V and 8 bases from J, leaving 9 bases between. CDR1 is KGHDR and CDR2 is SFDVKD in the germline V gene. Here the CDR3 DNA reads TGTGCCACCAGTGATTATTCGGGGTATGAGCAGTTCTTC. This sequence encodes CATSDYSGYEQFF.

This clonotype was seen many times. The chain carries TRBV7-2 and TRBJ1-5, with D hard to call. Germline CDR1 and CDR2: SGHTA and FQGNSA. The CDR3 totals 15 residues. The V end lost 1 base, the J end lost 0 bases, and 7 bases lay between the germline ends. This chain's CDR3 is CASSLGGFSNQPQHF. CDR3 DNA sequence: TGTGCCAGCAGCTTAGGAGGATTTAGCAATCAGCCCCAGCATTTT.

The sample holds many counts of this clonotype. The V and J genes are TRBV20-1 and TRBJ2-1; no clear D gene. The germline V gene encodes CDR1 DFQATT and CDR2 SNEGSKA (reference sequence). The CDR3 is made up of 11 amino acids. CDR3 region: CSAGSYNEQFF. The CDR3 DNA sequence: TGCAGCGCCGGGTCCTACAATGAGCAGTTCTTC.

The chain employs TRBV10-2 and TRBJ2-5; D possibly corresponds to TRBD2 (6 bases). V lost 6 bases to trimming and J lost 5 bases, with 16 bases between them. The germline CDR1 and CDR2 sequences are WSHSY and SAAADI. The CDR3 is 14 residues long. The CDR3 region is CASSPRLVTETQYF. CDR3 nucleotides: TGCGCCAGCAGCCCGAGACTAGTGACGGAGACCCAGTACTTC.